The T cell receptor beta chain under discussion was sequenced for a study of early T cells in non-severe SARS-CoV-2 infection. Study-level information: The sequenced material was bulk RNA from unsorted whole blood, and its chains were unpaired.

The germline V and J ends were trimmed by 2 bases and 1 base, with 9 bases remaining between them. This CDR3 region has 14 residues. The germline CDR1 and CDR2 sequences are SGHRS and YFSETQ. This clonotype was recorded a few times. No antigen is known for it. Each cDNA molecule carried a unique molecular identifier. MiXCR, applied by TCRdb to the 5' RACE reads, yields one record per CDR3 protein. The sample includes 68,000 or so distinct CDR3 sequences, approximately 10% of them seen just once. Study-wide findings and caveats: The VDJdb matching leaned toward anti-spike CD8 responses and overlooked private and CD4 specificities.

The receptor was derived from an adult who was a healthcare worker with PCR-confirmed SARS-CoV-2 infection or an uninfected control (not recorded which). This chain connects TRBV5-1 to TRBJ1-1; D is perhaps TRBD1 (5 bases). The sample was whole blood. Here the CDR3 reads CASSFGATNTEAFF. CDR3 DNA: TGCGCCAGCAGCTTTGGGGCCACGAACACTGAAGCTTTCTTT.